Following are 13 T cell receptor beta chains from one sample sequenced in a study of T cell changes during pregnancy in multiple sclerosis. The assay was immunoSEQ multiplex PCR, and TCRdb's table has in-frame clones only and misses some. The sample has tens of thousands of clones, 80% to 95% seen once; the top ten hold roughly 7%. Source: CD8+ T cells from peripheral blood mononuclear cells, taken in the third trimester of pregnancy. The receptors stem from a female donor with multiple sclerosis, enrolled in a pregnancy study.

V gene TRBV9 combines with J gene TRBJ2-1; 12 bases match TRBD2. The CDR3 is 17 amino acids. Germline V gene data show CDR1 as SGDLS and CDR2 as YYNGEE. Trimming removed 4 bases from V and 4 bases from J; junction bases left unmatched: 9. The CDR3: CASSLRLAGDTYNEQFF. The CDR3 coding sequence is TGTGCCAGCAGCCTCAGACTAGCGGGGGATACTTACAATGAGCAGTTCTTC.

This rearrangement joins TRBV5-4 to TRBJ2-7; 10 nucleotides align to TRBD2. J gave up 2 bases and V 4 bases, and 3 bases lay outside the gene matches. Germline loops: CDR1 SGHNT, CDR2 YYREEE (reference sequence). This CDR3 has 14 amino acids. CDR3 amino acids: CASSGGLAPYEQYF. The CDR3 DNA reads as TGTGCCAGCAGCGGGGGACTAGCGCCCTACGAGCAGTACTTC. Supplemented by reference TRBV5-4 and TRBJ2-7, the full variable domain reads ETGVTQSPTHLIKTRGQQVTLRCSSQSGHNTVSWYQQALGQGPQFIFQYYREEENGRGNFPPRFSGLQFPNYSSELNVNALELDDSALYLCASSGGLAPYEQYFGPGTRLTVT.

In nucleotides, the CDR3 is TGTGCCAGCAGCCAATACCCGGGACAGAGCTCCTACGAGCAGTACTTC. It encodes CASSQYPGQSSYEQYF. The chain has TRBV6-4 and TRBJ2-7, with 7 bases fitting TRBD1. The junction had 11 bases not matched to a gene; V was cut back by 6 bases and J by 0 bases. This CDR3 comprises 16 residues. Germline CDR1 and CDR2: MRHNA and SNTAGT.

J is TRBJ1-1 and V is TRBV4-1, with D perhaps matching TRBD1 (6 bases). V lost 1 base, J lost 1 base, and 13 bases lay in between. There are 16 residues in the CDR3. Per the germline V gene, CDR1 is MGHRA and CDR2 is YSYEKL. The CDR3 DNA reads TGCGCCAGCAGCCAAGTAGACAGGCCCAGGAACACTGAAGCTTTCTTT. Translation gives CASSQVDRPRNTEAFF.

The gene calls are TRBV7-2 and TRBJ2-7; maybe TRBD2 (5 bases). CDR1 and CDR2 (germline): SGHTA, FQGNSA. The CDR3 spans 15 residues. V shed 0 bases and J shed 0 bases, with 9 bases lying between them. The CDR3 loop reads CASSLAPDYSYEQYF. As DNA, the CDR3 is TGTGCCAGCAGCTTAGCACCAGACTACTCCTACGAGCAGTACTTC.

This rearrangement joins TRBV9 to TRBJ2-3, with TRBD2 identical over 15 bases. Germline CDR1 and CDR2: SGDLS and YYNGEE. This CDR3 has 16 amino acids. V dropped 3 bases and J dropped 3; count of bases not matched to a gene: 2. CDR3 loop: CASSGGLAGGTDTQYF. CDR3 nucleotides: TGTGCCAGCAGCGGGGGACTAGCGGGGGGAACAGATACGCAGTATTTT.

This chain uses TRBV6-1 with TRBJ2-5; 7 positions match TRBD2. There are 15 residues in the CDR3. V dropped 1 base and J dropped 1; count of bases not matched to a gene: 3. Germline-derived CDR1 and CDR2 are MNHNS and SASEGT. In DNA, the CDR3 is TGTGCCAGCAGTGAAGGCCCGGGGGGCCAAGAGACCCAGTACTTC. Amino acid sequence: CASSEGPGGQETQYF.

The chain couples TRBV27 to TRBJ2-7, with 11 bases matching TRBD2. The V and J ends lost 4 bases and 2 bases, in that order; junction bases with no gene match: 4. The CDR3 has 15 amino acids. Looked up from germline, CDR1 is MNHEY and CDR2 is SMNVEV (reference sequence). The CDR3: CASSSGLAGTYEQYF. In DNA form, the CDR3 reads TGTGCCAGCAGTTCCGGACTAGCGGGTACCTACGAGCAGTACTTC.

The V gene is TRBV7-2, the J gene TRBJ1-4; no clear D. In germline, CDR1 is SGHTA, CDR2 FQGNSA. The CDR3 covers 14 residues. V lost 10 bases and J 0 bases, leaving 12 bases between the germline ends. CDR3 sequence (DNA): TGTGCCACTTCTTTCACGGCAACTAATGAAAAACTGTTTTTT. It specifies CATSFTATNEKLFF.

This clone was counted a single time. The chain couples TRBV30 to TRBJ1-5; 12 bases are shared with TRBD1. Germline loops: CDR1 GTSNPN, CDR2 SVGIG (reference sequence). The CDR3 has 17 amino acids. J lost 1 base, V lost 7 bases, and 11 bases had no gene match. CDR3 DNA sequence: TGTGCCTTTAATCGGGACAGGGGGCTTAGCAGCAATCAGCCCCAGCATTTT. Translation: CAFNRDRGLSSNQPQHF.

The rearrangement joins TRBV7-2 to TRBJ2-7; D remains ambiguous. Germline assignment: CDR1 SGHTA and CDR2 FQGNSA. The CDR3 is made up of 13 amino acids. V lost 0 bases and J lost 2, with 5 bases in between. CDR3 sequence (DNA): TGTGCCAGCAGCTTAGCAGCACCCTACGAGCAGTACTTC. It encodes CASSLAAPYEQYF.

The gene calls are TRBV28 and TRBJ2-3, with 8 bases that match TRBD2. The length of the CDR3 is 15 residues. Trimming cost V 5 bases and J 4 bases; bases outside gene matches: 8. Germline assignment: CDR1 MDHEN and CDR2 SYDVKM. CDR3 nucleotide sequence: TGTGCCAGCAGTGGCGGTGCGGGAGGAGCAGATACGCAGTATTTT. Translated, it gives CASSGGAGGADTQYF. Filled out from reference TRBV28 and TRBJ2-3, the complete variable domain reads DVKVTQSSRYLVKRTGEKVFLECVQDMDHENMFWYRQDPGLGLRLIYFSYDVKMKEKGDIPEGYSVSREKKERFSLILESASTNQTSMYLCASSGGAGGADTQYFGPGTRLTVL.

The rearrangement joins TRBV9 to TRBJ2-1; 11 bases align to TRBD1. This CDR3 contains 16 residues. Germline V CDR1 and CDR2: SGDLS, YYNGEE. The J segment lost 8 bases and the V segment lost 4 bases, leaving 11 bases of the junction unmatched. The CDR3 nucleotides read TGTGCCAGCAGCAAAGGGACAGGGGGTGGCCGGGATGAGCAGTTCTTC. Its translation is CASSKGTGGGRDEQFF.